Listed here are 23 T cell receptor beta chains from one sample, sequenced in a study of T cell repertoires in cytomegalovirus infection. Using its own MiXCR run on the reads, TCRdb lists one record per CDR3 protein. The sample consists of hundreds of thousands of distinct CDR3 sequences, under 20% of them appearing once. Sequences were obtained from PBMCs. The origin of the receptors is a human donor in good health (CMV status not recorded). Some clones in this sample may be carry-over from other donors' samples.

There are a few counts of this clonotype. The chain joins TRBV12-3 or TRBV12-4 to TRBJ2-1; D may be TRBD2 (7 bases). V lost 6 bases and J 0 bases, leaving 21 bases between the germline ends. This CDR3 has 18 amino acids. The CDR3, as DNA: TGTGCCAGCAGCCCCTGGCTGGCGGGGGCGAGCTCCTACAATGAGCAGTTCTTC. Translated, it gives CASSPWLAGASSYNEQFF.

The gene calls are TRBV12-3 or TRBV12-4 and TRBJ2-5; D is undetermined. This CDR3 is 14 amino acids long. V was clipped by 3 bases and J by 1 base, with 9 bases between them. Written as DNA, the CDR3 is TGTGCCAGCAGTTTTCGGGCAGTCCAAGAGACCCAGTACTTC. Residues: CASSFRAVQETQYF.

The rearrangement uses TRBV20-1 and TRBJ2-1; 10 bases fit TRBD2. The CDR3 is 16 amino acids. Germline V gene lookup returns CDR1 DFQATT and CDR2 SNEGSKA (reference sequence). With 5 bases clipped from V and 0 bases from J, the junction kept 7 bases outside the gene matches. The DNA for the CDR3 is TGCAGTGCTCGCGGGACTAGCGCGGACTCCTACAATGAGCAGTTCTTC. Translation: CSARGTSADSYNEQFF.

At least ten counts were recorded for this clonotype. This chain joins TRBV28 and TRBJ2-5, with TRBD2 matching 13 bases. The CDR3 loop spans 16 amino acids. V lost 4 bases and J lost 2; bases outside the gene matches: 4. Germline V lookup: CDR1 MDHEN, CDR2 SYDVKM. The CDR3 sequence: CASSWPGLAGQETQYF. In DNA, the CDR3 is TGTGCCAGCAGTTGGCCGGGACTAGCGGGGCAAGAGACCCAGTACTTC.

This clonotype has a handful of counts. V gene TRBV2 combines with J gene TRBJ2-7, with 9 bases matching TRBD1. V gave up 1 base and J gave up 2 bases; unmatched junction bases: 0. The CDR3 extends over 14 amino acids. Per the germline V gene, CDR1 is SNHLY and CDR2 is FYNNEI. The CDR3 sequence is CASSEGDRAYEQYF. The CDR3 DNA follows: TGTGCCAGCAGTGAAGGGGACAGGGCCTACGAGCAGTACTTC. The variable domain in full, completed from reference TRBV2 and TRBJ2-7, reads EPEVTQTPSHQVTQMGQEVILRCVPISNHLYFYWYRQILGQKVEFLVSFYNNEISEKSEIFDDQFSVERPDGSNFTLKIRSTKLEDSAMYFCASSEGDRAYEQYFGPGTRLTVT.

The table lists this clonotype with a count of one. The genes are TRBV12-3 or TRBV12-4 and TRBJ1-4, with 9 positions matching TRBD1. V lost 3 bases to trimming and J lost 8 bases; unmatched junction nucleotides: 10. The CDR3 is 16 residues long. The CDR3: CASSFLPGQGREKLFF. The CDR3 bases are TGTGCCAGCAGTTTTTTACCGGGACAGGGCCGAGAAAAACTGTTTTTT.

This clonotype has a handful of counts. This chain joins TRBV11-2 and TRBJ1-6; a weak D match, TRBD1 (5 bases). There are 15 residues in the CDR3. The ends were cut back, 4 bases at V and 8 bases at J, with 15 bases in the middle. Germline lookup yields CDR1 SGHAT and CDR2 FQNNGV. DNA of the CDR3: TGTGCCAGCAGCTGGGGTCAGGGCGAATATTCACCCCTCCACTTT. It specifies CASSWGQGEYSPLHF.

This clonotype was observed a few times. The chain recombines TRBV29-1 with TRBJ2-7; 9 bases align to TRBD1. Germline V gene sequence: CDR1 SQVTM, CDR2 ANQGSEA. The V gene end was trimmed by 1 base and the J gene end by 6 bases; junction bases not matched to a gene: 10. The CDR3 is 15 residues long. The CDR3 region is CSVEGSDRGAGEQYF. The CDR3 nucleotides read TGCAGCGTTGAAGGTTCGGACAGGGGAGCGGGCGAGCAGTACTTC.

The V call is TRBV7-8, the J call TRBJ2-7; possibly TRBD2 for D (5 bases). The CDR3 has 14 residues. Trimming removed 1 base from V and 4 bases from J, with 11 bases in between. Germline loops: CDR1 SGHVS, CDR2 FQNEAQ. The CDR3 bases are TGTGCCAGCAGCTTAGGCCAATCGGGGTACGAGCAGTACTTC. Translation gives CASSLGQSGYEQYF.

This clonotype showed up many times. The V call is TRBV7-9, the J call TRBJ2-1, with 15 bases aligning to TRBD2. This CDR3 is built from 19 residues. Trimming removed 5 bases from V and 2 bases from J; junction bases left unmatched: 10. CDR1 is SEHNR and CDR2 is FQNEAQ in the germline V gene (reference sequence). CDR3 DNA sequence: TGTGCCAGCAGCAAGGGACTAGCGGGGGGCCAGCTCCCCTACAATGAGCAGTTCTTC. It is translated as CASSKGLAGGQLPYNEQFF.

The chain has TRBV19 and TRBJ1-5; weak D call: TRBD1 (6 bases). Germline V gene sequence: CDR1 LNHDA, CDR2 SQIVND (reference sequence). The CDR3 spans 13 residues. The ends were cut back, 7 bases at V and 7 bases at J, with 14 bases in the middle. Here the CDR3 reads CASNEQGMQPQHF. CDR3 in DNA: TGTGCCAGTAACGAACAGGGTATGCAGCCCCAGCATTTT.

On this clonotype: One junction end does not reproduce the germline sequence, and a read error may be involved. This rearrangement joins TRBV15 to TRBJ1-5, with 9 positions matching TRBD1. CDR3 length: 17 amino acids. Germline V gene lookup returns CDR1 LNHNV and CDR2 YYDKDF (reference sequence). CDR3 in DNA: TGTACCACCAGTCCGACAGGGGGAAATAGGGTCAATCAGCCCCAGCATTTT. Translating gives CTTSPTGGNRVNQPQHF.

This chain connects TRBV15 to TRBJ2-2, with 9 positions matching TRBD1. The germline V gene has CDR1 LNHNV and CDR2 YYDKDF (reference sequence). The CDR3 has 16 residues. With V trimmed by 0 bases and J by 7 bases, 6 bases remained unmatched. The CDR3 nucleotides read TGTGCCACCAGCAGAGAACGGACAGGGGTGGTCGGGGAGCTGTTTTTT. Protein sequence: CATSRERTGVVGELFF.

This clonotype was observed a few times. The V call is TRBV5-1, the J call TRBJ2-5; unclear D gene. Trimming shortened V by 4 bases and J by 2 bases, and 18 bases separated the two germline ends. The V gene's germline CDR1 is SGHRS and CDR2 YFSETQ. The CDR3 contains 16 residues. Written as DNA, the CDR3 is TGCGCCAGCAGCCCGAAGGGCGACGGAACTCAAGAGACCCAGTACTTC. Translated, it gives CASSPKGDGTQETQYF.

This clonotype turned up a few times. V usage is TRBV5-1 and J usage is TRBJ2-7; D is possibly TRBD1 (6 bases). The CDR3 loop spans 15 amino acids. Trimming left V 1 base short and J 3 bases short, with 14 bases between. Germline loops: CDR1 SGHRS, CDR2 YFSETQ. CDR3 sequence (DNA): TGCGCCAGCAGCTTGCGGGCTACAGGGTTCTACGAGCAGTACTTC. It yields the protein CASSLRATGFYEQYF.

The V gene is TRBV28, the J gene TRBJ1-1; no clear D gene. From germline, CDR1 is MDHEN and CDR2 SYDVKM. V shed 7 bases and J shed 1 base, with 4 bases lying between them. This CDR3 spans 11 amino acids. The CDR3 protein is CASIRNTEAFF. The CDR3 DNA sequence: TGTGCCAGCATAAGGAACACTGAAGCTTTCTTT.

This chain joins TRBV5-4 and TRBJ2-5; D may correspond to TRBD1 or TRBD2 (5 bases each). Germline loops: CDR1 SGHNT, CDR2 YYREEE (reference sequence). V gave up 4 bases and J gave up 2 bases, with 12 bases separating them. This CDR3 is 14 amino acids long. CDR3 amino acids: CASSEGPQQETQYF. The CDR3 DNA reads TGTGCCAGCAGCGAGGGACCACAGCAAGAGACCCAGTACTTC.

CDR3 nucleotide sequence: TGTGCCAGCAGCTTTGGGGTTGCGATATCAGCCAAAAACATTCAGTACTTC. It is translated as CASSFGVAISAKNIQYF. The genes are TRBV5-6 and TRBJ2-4; no definite D call. The CDR3 totals 17 residues. The germline V gene encodes CDR1 SGHDT and CDR2 YYEEEE. Trimming stripped 2 bases from V and 0 bases from J, with 15 bases between.

In regard to this clonotype: This CDR3 fails to terminate in the conserved phenylalanine or tryptophan, so it likely reflects a read error. V gene TRBV5-1 combines with J gene TRBJ2-5; 7 positions match TRBD1. This CDR3 has 13 amino acids. The V segment lost 0 bases and the J segment 4 bases; nucleotides outside the gene matches: 0. Germline loops: CDR1 SGHRS, CDR2 YFSETQ. CDR3 residues: CASSLAGGETQYY. The CDR3 region has the DNA TGCGCCAGCAGCTTGGCAGGGGGAGAGACCCAGTACTAC.

This clonotype ranks as medium-sized. The chain combines TRBV7-6 with TRBJ2-5; no definite D call. V dropped 2 bases and J dropped 2 bases, with 6 bases sitting between them. The CDR3 is 13 residues long. CDR1 and CDR2 (germline): SGHVS, FNYEAQ. CDR3 DNA sequence: TGTGCCAGCAGCTTATATCGTCAAGAGACCCAGTACTTC. It specifies CASSLYRQETQYF.

In its sample, this clonotype was seen a few times. The chain joins TRBV4-3 to TRBJ2-1, with D possibly matching TRBD2 (6 bases). V was pared by 4 bases and J by 2 bases, with 12 bases between. Germline CDR1 LGHNA, CDR2 YSLEER. The CDR3 is 15 residues long. This chain's CDR3 is CASSRAGLAYNEQFF. The CDR3 DNA reads TGCGCCAGCAGCCGCGCGGGACTGGCCTACAATGAGCAGTTCTTC.

This clonotype was found many times. The chain carries TRBV4-1 and TRBJ1-1, with 9 bases matching TRBD1. Germline CDR1 MGHRA, CDR2 YSYEKL. The J segment lost 11 bases and the V segment lost 1 base, leaving 20 bases of the junction unmatched. The CDR3 is made up of 18 amino acids. The CDR3 DNA is TGCGCCAGCAGCCAAGCGCCTCGGGACAGGGTTGCCCCCCGGGAGGCTTTCTTT. This gives the protein CASSQAPRDRVAPREAFF.

This clonotype occurred many times. This sequence joins TRBV11-2 and TRBJ2-2; the D is unclear. Germline-derived CDR1 and CDR2 are SGHAT and FQNNGV. This CDR3 comprises 14 residues. The ends were cut back, 1 base at V and 4 bases at J, with 7 bases in the middle. The CDR3 DNA follows: TGTGCCAGCAGCTTAGTGGCCGGCACCGGGGAGCTGTTTTTT. Translated: CASSLVAGTGELFF.